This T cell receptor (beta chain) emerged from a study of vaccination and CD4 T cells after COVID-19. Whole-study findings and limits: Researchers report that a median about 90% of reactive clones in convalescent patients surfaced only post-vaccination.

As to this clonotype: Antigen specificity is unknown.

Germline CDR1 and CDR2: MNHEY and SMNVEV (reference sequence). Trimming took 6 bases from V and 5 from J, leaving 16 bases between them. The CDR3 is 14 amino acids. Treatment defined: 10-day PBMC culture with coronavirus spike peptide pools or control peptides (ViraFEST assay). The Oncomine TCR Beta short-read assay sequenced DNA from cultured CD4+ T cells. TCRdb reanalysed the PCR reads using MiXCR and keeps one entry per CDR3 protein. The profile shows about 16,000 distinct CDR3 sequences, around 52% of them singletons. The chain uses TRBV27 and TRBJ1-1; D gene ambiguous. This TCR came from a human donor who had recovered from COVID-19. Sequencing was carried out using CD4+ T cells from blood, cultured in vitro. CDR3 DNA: TGTGCCAGCAGCCTCCGGACTTCGGGGACTGAAGCTTTCTTT. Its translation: CASSLRTSGTEAFF.